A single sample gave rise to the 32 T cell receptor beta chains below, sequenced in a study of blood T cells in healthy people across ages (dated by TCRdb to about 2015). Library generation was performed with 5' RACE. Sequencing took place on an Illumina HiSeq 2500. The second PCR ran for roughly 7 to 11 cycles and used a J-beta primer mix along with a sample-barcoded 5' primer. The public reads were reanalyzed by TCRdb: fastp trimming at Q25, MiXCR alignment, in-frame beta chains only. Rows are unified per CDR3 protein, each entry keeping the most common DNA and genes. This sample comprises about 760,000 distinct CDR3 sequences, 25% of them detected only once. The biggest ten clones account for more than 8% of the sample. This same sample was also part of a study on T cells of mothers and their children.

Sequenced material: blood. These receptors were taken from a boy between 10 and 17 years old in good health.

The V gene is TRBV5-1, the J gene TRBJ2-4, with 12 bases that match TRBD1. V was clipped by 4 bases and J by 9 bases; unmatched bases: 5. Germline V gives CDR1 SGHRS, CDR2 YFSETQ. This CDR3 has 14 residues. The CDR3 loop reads CASSGGQGAGIQYF. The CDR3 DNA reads TGCGCCAGCAGCGGGGGACAGGGGGCAGGCATTCAGTACTTC.

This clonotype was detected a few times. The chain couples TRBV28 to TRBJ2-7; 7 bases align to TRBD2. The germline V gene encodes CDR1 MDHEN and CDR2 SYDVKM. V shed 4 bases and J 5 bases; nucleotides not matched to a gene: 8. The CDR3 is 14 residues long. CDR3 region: CASSSPWGGHEQYF. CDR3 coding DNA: TGTGCCAGCAGTTCCCCCTGGGGGGGTCACGAGCAGTACTTC.

The CDR3 loop reads CATSDDTGTGAWGEQFF. As DNA, the CDR3 is TGTGCCACCAGCGACGACACCGGGACAGGGGCTTGGGGTGAGCAGTTCTTC. This chain uses TRBV15 with TRBJ2-1; 10 bases match TRBD1. Germline V lookup: CDR1 LNHNV, CDR2 YYDKDF (reference sequence). This CDR3 comprises 17 residues. V was pared by 5 bases and J by 9 bases, with 16 bases of the junction left unmatched.

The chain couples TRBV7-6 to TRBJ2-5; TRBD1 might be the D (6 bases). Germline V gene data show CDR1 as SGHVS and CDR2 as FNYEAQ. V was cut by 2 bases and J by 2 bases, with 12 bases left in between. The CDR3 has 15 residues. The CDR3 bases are TGTGCCAGCAGCTTAAAAGTCAGGGGACAAGAGACCCAGTACTTC. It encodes CASSLKVRGQETQYF.

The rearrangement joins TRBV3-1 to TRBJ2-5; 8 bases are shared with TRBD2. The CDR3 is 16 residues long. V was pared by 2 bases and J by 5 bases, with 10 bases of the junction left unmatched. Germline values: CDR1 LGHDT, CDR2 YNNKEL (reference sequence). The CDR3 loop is CASSQSGRASRETQYF. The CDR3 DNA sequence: TGTGCCAGCAGCCAATCCGGGAGGGCGTCCCGGGAGACCCAGTACTTC.

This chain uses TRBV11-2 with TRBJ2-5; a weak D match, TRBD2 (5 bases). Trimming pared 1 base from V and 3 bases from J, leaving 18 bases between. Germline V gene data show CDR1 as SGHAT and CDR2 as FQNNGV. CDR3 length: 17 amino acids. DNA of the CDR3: TGTGCCAGCAGCTTAGGGGGAGCGTTAGGGAGAAAAGAGACCCAGTACTTC. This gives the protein CASSLGGALGRKETQYF. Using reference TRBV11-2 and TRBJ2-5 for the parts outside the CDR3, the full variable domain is EAGVAQSPRYKIIEKRQSVAFWCNPISGHATLYWYQQILGQGPKLLIQFQNNGVVDDSQLPKDRFSAERLKGVDSTLKIQPAKLEDSAVYLCASSLGGALGRKETQYFGPGTRLLVL.

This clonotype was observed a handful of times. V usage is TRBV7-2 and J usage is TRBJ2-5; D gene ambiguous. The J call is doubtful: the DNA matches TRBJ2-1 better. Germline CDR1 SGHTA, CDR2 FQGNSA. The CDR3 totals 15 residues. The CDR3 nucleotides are TGTGCCAGCAGCTTAAGGTTCAGCCTCTACAATGAGCAGTTCTTC. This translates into CASSLRFSLYNEQFF.

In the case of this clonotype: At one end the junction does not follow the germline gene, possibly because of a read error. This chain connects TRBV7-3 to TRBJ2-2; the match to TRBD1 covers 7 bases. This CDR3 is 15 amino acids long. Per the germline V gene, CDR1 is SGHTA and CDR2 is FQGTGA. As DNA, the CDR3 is TGTGCCAGCAGCTCGGACAGGACGAATACCGGGGAGCTGTTTTTT. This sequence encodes CASSSDRTNTGELFF.

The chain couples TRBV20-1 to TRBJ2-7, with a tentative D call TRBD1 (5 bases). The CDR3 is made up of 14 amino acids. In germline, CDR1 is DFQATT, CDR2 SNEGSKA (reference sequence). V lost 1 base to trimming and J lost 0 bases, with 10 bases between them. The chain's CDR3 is CSARAPQVSYEQYF. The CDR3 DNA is TGCAGTGCTAGAGCCCCACAGGTCTCCTACGAGCAGTACTTC.

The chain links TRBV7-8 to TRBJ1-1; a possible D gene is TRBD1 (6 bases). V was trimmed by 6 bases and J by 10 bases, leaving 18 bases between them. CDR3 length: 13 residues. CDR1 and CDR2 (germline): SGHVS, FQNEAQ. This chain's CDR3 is CASSPGPQQGAFF. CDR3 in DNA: TGTGCCAGCAGTCCTGGGCCCCAACAGGGAGCTTTCTTT.

CDR3 bases: TGCAGCGTTGAAGCGACAGATGAACACTACGAGCAGTACTTC. Amino acid sequence: CSVEATDEHYEQYF. The chain couples TRBV29-1 to TRBJ2-5; D perhaps matches TRBD1 (5 bases). The end of the DNA fits TRBJ2-7 better, so the J call may be wrong. The V gene's germline CDR1 is SQVTM and CDR2 ANQGSEA. This CDR3 comprises 14 residues.

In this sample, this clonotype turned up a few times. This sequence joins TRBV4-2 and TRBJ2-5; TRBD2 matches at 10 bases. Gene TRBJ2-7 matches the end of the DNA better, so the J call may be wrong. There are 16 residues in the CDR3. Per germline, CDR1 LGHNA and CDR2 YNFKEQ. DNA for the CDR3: TGTGCCAGCAGCCAAGATCTAGCGGGAGAACCGAACGAGCAGTACTTC. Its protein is CASSQDLAGEPNEQYF.

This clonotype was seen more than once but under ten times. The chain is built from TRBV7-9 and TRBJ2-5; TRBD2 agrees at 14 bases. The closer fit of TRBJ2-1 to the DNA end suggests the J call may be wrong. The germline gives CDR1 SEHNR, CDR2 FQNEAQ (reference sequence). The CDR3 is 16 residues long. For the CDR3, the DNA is TGTGCCAGCAGCCCACCGGGACTAGCGGGAGCTCGGGAGCAGTTCTTC. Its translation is CASSPPGLAGAREQFF.

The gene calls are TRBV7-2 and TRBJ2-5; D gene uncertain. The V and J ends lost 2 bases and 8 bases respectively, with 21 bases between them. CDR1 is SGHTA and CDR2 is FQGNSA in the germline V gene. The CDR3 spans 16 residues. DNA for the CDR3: TGTGCCAGCAGCTTAATGGTACCGGGCCTTAAGGCCACCCAGTACTTC. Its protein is CASSLMVPGLKATQYF.

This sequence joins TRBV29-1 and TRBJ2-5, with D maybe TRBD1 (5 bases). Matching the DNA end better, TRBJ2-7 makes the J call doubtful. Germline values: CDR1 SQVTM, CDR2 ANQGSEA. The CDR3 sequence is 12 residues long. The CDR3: CSVSQGPYEQYF. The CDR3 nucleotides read TGCAGCGTCTCTCAGGGCCCCTACGAGCAGTACTTC.

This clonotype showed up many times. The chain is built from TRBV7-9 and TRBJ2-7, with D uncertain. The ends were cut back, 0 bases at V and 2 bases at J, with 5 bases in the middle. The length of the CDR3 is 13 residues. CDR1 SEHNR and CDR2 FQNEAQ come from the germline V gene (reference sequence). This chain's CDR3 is CASSLASTYEQYF. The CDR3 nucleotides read TGTGCCAGCAGCTTAGCGTCGACCTACGAGCAGTACTTC.

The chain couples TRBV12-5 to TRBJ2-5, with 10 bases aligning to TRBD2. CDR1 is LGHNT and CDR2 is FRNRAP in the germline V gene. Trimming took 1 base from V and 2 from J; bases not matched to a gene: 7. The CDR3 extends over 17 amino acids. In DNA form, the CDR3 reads TGTGCTAGTGGTTTGGCTCTAGCGGGGGAGTTACAAGAGACCCAGTACTTC. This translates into CASGLALAGELQETQYF.

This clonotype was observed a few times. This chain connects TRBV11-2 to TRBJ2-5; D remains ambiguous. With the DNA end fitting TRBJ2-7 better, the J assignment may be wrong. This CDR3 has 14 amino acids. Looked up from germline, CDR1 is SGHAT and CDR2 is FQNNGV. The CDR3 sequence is CASSFSAEPYEQYF. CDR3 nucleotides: TGTGCCAGCAGCTTCTCGGCAGAACCCTACGAGCAGTACTTC.

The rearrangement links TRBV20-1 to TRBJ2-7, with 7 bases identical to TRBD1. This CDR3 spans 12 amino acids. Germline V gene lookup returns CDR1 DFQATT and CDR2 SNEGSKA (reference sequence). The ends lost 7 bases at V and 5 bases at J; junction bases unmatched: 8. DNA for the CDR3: TGCAGTGTGAAGGGGGCGAGCAACGAGCAGTACTTC. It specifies CSVKGASNEQYF.

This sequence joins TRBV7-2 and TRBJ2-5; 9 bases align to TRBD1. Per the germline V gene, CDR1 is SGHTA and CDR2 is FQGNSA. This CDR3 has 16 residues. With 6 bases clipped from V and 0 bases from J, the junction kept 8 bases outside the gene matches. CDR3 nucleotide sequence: TGTGCCAGCAGTCCTGGGACAGGGTCGTACCAAGAGACCCAGTACTTC. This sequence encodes CASSPGTGSYQETQYF.

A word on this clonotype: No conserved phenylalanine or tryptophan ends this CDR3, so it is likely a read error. The CDR3 sequence is CASSKDSSNQPQHS. CDR3 coding DNA: TGTGCCAGCAGCAAAGACAGCAGCAATCAGCCCCAGCATTCT. The chain carries TRBV7-2 and TRBJ1-5; a weak D match, TRBD1 (5 bases). The CDR3 has 14 amino acids. With 5 bases removed from V and 1 base from J, the gap between germline ends came to 9 bases. Looked up from germline, CDR1 is SGHTA and CDR2 is FQGNSA.

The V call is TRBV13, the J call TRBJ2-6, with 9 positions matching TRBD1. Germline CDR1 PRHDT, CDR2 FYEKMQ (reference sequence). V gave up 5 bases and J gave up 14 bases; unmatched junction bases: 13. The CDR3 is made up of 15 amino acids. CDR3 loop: CASSAAGTGKEILTF. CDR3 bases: TGTGCCAGCAGCGCGGCCGGGACAGGGAAAGAAATCCTGACTTTC.

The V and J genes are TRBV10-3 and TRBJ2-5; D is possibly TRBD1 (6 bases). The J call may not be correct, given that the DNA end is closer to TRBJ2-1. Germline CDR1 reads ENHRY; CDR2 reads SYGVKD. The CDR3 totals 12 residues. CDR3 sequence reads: CAMGDIYNEQFF. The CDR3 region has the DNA TGTGCCATGGGGGACATATACAATGAGCAGTTCTTC.

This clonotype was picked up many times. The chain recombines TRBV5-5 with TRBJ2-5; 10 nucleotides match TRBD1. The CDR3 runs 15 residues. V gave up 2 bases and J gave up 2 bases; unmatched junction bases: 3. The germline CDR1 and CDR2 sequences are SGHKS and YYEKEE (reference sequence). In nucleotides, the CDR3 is TGTGCCAGCAGCTTCGGGACAGGGGATCAAGAGACCCAGTACTTC. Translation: CASSFGTGDQETQYF.

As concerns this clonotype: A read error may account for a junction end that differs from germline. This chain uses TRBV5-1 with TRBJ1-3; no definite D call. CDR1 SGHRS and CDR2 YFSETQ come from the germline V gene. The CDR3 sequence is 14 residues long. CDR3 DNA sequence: TGCGCCAGCAGCTTGTTGGGGTTTGGAGACACCATATATTTT. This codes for CASSLLGFGDTIYF. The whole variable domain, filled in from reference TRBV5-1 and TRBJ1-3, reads KAGVTQTPRYLIKTRGQQVTLSCSPISGHRSVSWYQQTPGQGLQFLFEYFSETQRNKGNFPGRFSGRQFSNSRSEMNVSTLELGDSALYLCASSLLGFGDTIYFGEGSWLTVV.

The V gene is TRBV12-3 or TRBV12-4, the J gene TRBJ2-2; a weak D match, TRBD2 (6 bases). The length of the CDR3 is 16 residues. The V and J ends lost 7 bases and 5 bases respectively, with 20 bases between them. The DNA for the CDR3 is TGTGCCAGCACCAAACGGTGGGGGGTAGGGACCGGGGAGCTGTTTTTT. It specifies CASTKRWGVGTGELFF.

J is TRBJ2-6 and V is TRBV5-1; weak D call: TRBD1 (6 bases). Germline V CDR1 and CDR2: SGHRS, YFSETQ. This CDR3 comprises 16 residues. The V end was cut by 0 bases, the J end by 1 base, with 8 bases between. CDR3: CASSLGGTSGANVLTF. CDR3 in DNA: TGCGCCAGCAGCTTGGGGGGGACATCTGGGGCCAACGTCCTGACTTTC.

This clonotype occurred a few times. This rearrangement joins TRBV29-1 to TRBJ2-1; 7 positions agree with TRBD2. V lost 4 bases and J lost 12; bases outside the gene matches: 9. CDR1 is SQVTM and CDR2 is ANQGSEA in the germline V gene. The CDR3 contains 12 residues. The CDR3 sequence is CSVVTGGLGQFF. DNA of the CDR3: TGCAGCGTTGTTACGGGAGGTCTCGGGCAGTTCTTC.

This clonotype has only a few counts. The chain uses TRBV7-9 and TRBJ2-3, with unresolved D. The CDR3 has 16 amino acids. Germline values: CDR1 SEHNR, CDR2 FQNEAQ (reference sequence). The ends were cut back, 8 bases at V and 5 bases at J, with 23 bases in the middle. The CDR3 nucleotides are TGTGCCAGCTCGAAGATCGGCACCGTAGTAGTAGATACGCAGTATTTT. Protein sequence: CASSKIGTVVVDTQYF.

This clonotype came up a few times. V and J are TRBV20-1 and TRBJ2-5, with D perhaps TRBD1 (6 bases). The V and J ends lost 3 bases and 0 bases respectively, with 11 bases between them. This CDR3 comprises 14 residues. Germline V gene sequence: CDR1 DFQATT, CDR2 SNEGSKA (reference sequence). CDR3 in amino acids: CSASDRDNQETQYF. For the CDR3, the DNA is TGCAGTGCTAGTGACCGGGACAACCAAGAGACCCAGTACTTC.

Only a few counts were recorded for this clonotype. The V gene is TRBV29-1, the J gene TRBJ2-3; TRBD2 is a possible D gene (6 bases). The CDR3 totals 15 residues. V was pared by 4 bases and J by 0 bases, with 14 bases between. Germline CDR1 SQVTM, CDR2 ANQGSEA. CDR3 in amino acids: CSVGALAASTDTQYF. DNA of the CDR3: TGCAGCGTTGGGGCACTAGCTGCTAGCACAGATACGCAGTATTTT.

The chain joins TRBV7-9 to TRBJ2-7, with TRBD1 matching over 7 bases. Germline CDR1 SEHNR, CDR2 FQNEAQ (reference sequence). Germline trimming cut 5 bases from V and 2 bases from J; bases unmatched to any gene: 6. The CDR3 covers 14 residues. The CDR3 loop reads CASSAKTGTYEQYF. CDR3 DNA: TGTGCCAGCAGCGCTAAGACAGGGACCTACGAGCAGTACTTC.